What follows is one TCR beta chain and its context. Its target is not known. These data come from a study of T cell repertoires in cytomegalovirus infection. On the study more broadly: Matching HLA type and CMV infection were both indicated by public TCR beta signatures. Points from the study as a whole: It was HLA-C-restricted CMV-specific TCR beta clonotypes that dominated the response ex vivo.

The CDR3 spans 16 residues. V gave up 0 bases and J gave up 2 bases, with 13 bases separating them. Germline lookup yields CDR1 MNHEY and CDR2 SVGAGI. TCRdb recomputed calls from the reads with MiXCR, one row per CDR3 protein. The profile shows 900,000 to 950,000 distinct CDR3 sequences, roughly a third of them singletons. This sequence joins TRBV6-5 and TRBJ2-5, with D hard to call. The TCR was taken from a human donor in good health (CMV status not recorded). Some clones in this sample may be carry-over from other donors' samples. Source: cultured CD8+ T cells from PBMCs, taken from culture after CMV antigen stimulation. Here the CDR3 reads CASSYSPSAPQETQYF. The CDR3 DNA reads as TGTGCCAGCAGTTACTCGCCCTCAGCGCCGCAAGAGACCCAGTACTTC.